Presented here are 8 T cell receptor beta chains from one specimen sequenced in a study of blood T cell repertoires in COVID-19. The repertoire was sequenced with immunoSEQ multiplex PCR; TCRdb's copy has only in-frame clones and lacks some. The sample yields some 250,000 clones, 88% seen once. Sequences were obtained from peripheral blood. All receptors derive from a woman in her 40s who had recovered from COVID-19.

The V and J genes are TRBV30 and TRBJ1-5; TRBD1 might be the D (6 bases). Germline lookup yields CDR1 GTSNPN and CDR2 SVGIG (reference sequence). This CDR3 comprises 18 residues. The V end was cut by 2 bases, the J end by 0 bases, with 20 bases between. The DNA for the CDR3 is TGTGCCTGGAGTTCGGGGGGCCGACTAACAAATAGCAATCAGCCCCAGCATTTT. Protein product: CAWSSGGRLTNSNQPQHF.

The chain employs TRBV7-9 and TRBJ1-5, with D possibly being TRBD1 (6 bases). The CDR3 has 15 amino acids. Germline V CDR1 and CDR2: SEHNR, FQNEAQ (reference sequence). The ends were cut back, 5 bases at V and 2 bases at J, with 13 bases in the middle. The DNA for the CDR3 is TGTGCCAGCAGCCCAGGGGACACGCGCAATCAGCCCCAGCATTTT. Translated: CASSPGDTRNQPQHF.

The gene calls are TRBV12-3 or TRBV12-4 and TRBJ1-2; D not certain. This CDR3 comprises 12 residues. V was clipped by 10 bases and J by 2 bases, with 11 bases between them. CDR3 loop: CATTTGNYGYTF. The CDR3 DNA is TGTGCCACCACTACCGGGAACTATGGCTACACCTTC.

This clone is a singleton in its sample. The chain employs TRBV12-3 or TRBV12-4 and TRBJ1-1, with TRBD1 matching over 7 bases. This CDR3 is built from 12 residues. V trimming: 5 bases; J trimming: 9 bases; junction bases outside the gene matches: 6. In DNA, the CDR3 is TGTGCCAGCAGTACCCAGGGGGGAAAAGCTTTCTTT. Protein: CASSTQGGKAFF.

The genes are TRBV6-2 or TRBV6-3 and TRBJ1-1; D unclear. The ends were cut back, 0 bases at V and 7 bases at J, with 6 bases in the middle. Looked up from germline, CDR1 is MNHEY and CDR2 is SVGEGT. The CDR3 spans 12 residues. The CDR3, as DNA: TGTGCCAGCAGTTACTCGACGGGTGAAGCTTTCTTT. This encodes CASSYSTGEAFF.

The CDR3 nucleotides are TGTGCCACCAGCAGAGGAGACAGGGACTTTCGACCACGGGACACTGAAGCTTTCTTT. Translation: CATSRGDRDFRPRDTEAFF. The chain couples TRBV15 to TRBJ1-1, with 7 nucleotides matching TRBD1. The length of the CDR3 is 19 residues. CDR1 is LNHNV and CDR2 is YYDKDF in the germline V gene (reference sequence). With 1 base clipped from V and 3 bases from J, the junction kept 17 bases outside the gene matches.

This sequence joins TRBV6-5 and TRBJ1-5; D remains ambiguous. V was clipped by 6 bases and J by 2 bases, with 14 bases between them. Germline V CDR1 and CDR2: MNHEY, SVGAGI. This CDR3 is 15 amino acids long. The CDR3 loop reads CASRDGLGGNQPQHF. The CDR3 DNA reads as TGTGCCAGCAGGGACGGGCTCGGGGGCAATCAGCCCCAGCATTTT.

V is TRBV24-1 and J is TRBJ1-2; a possible D gene is TRBD1 (5 bases). V was pared by 1 base and J by 4 bases, with 9 bases between. Germline V gene lookup returns CDR1 KGHDR and CDR2 SFDVKD. The CDR3 length is 14 residues. CDR3 amino acids: CATSDFGGGYGYTF. The CDR3 DNA is TGTGCCACCAGTGATTTCGGGGGTGGCTATGGCTACACCTTC.